The 17 T cell receptor beta chains below were found in one sample sequenced in a study of spatial heterogeneity in lung cancer. TCRdb redid the calling of the 5' RACE reads with MiXCR, one entry per CDR3 protein. Of about 30,000 distinct CDR3 sequences listed, 5% to 6% are singletons. The sample's time point: blood at routine non-recurrence follow-up after resection. Unsorted whole RNA samples from tumor, nontumor lung or frozen PBMC were sequenced. The source was PBMCs, collected at follow-up. The receptors originated from a male donor with early-stage non-small cell lung cancer.

This clonotype was observed many times. V gene TRBV7-9 combines with J gene TRBJ2-7; TRBD2 matches 9 bases. CDR1 SEHNR and CDR2 FQNEAQ come from the germline V gene (reference sequence). The CDR3 is made up of 16 amino acids. The trim removed 1 base at V and 5 bases at J, leaving 9 bases unmatched. The CDR3 nucleotides read TGTGCCAGCAGCTTAGATGGCGGGAGGGCCAAGGACGAGCAGTACGTC. It yields the protein CASSLDGGRAKDEQYV.

Regarding this clonotype: It may be a read error: a sequence one base away is much more abundant. Without the conserved terminal phenylalanine or tryptophan, this CDR3 likely stems from a read error. In DNA form, the CDR3 reads TGTGCCAGCAGCATGGGGACAGTCCAAGAGACCCAGTACTAC. It specifies CASSMGTVQETQYY. This rearrangement joins TRBV5-6 to TRBJ2-5, with 7 bases that match TRBD1. In germline, CDR1 is SGHDT, CDR2 YYEEEE. The CDR3 runs to 14 residues. Trimming at V came to 4 bases and at J to 1 base, leaving 4 bases not matched to a gene.

This clonotype was seen more than once but under ten times. The J gene is TRBJ1-2, the V gene TRBV18; D perhaps matches TRBD1 (5 bases). V was trimmed by 6 bases and J by 3 bases, leaving 17 bases between them. The CDR3 runs to 15 residues. Germline lookup yields CDR1 KGHSH and CDR2 LQKENI. The CDR3 here is CASSTRVRADYGYTF. CDR3 DNA: TGTGCCAGCTCCACCCGAGTCAGGGCGGACTATGGCTACACCTTC.

This clonotype was recorded many times. This chain joins TRBV29-1 and TRBJ2-5; TRBD2 agrees at 8 bases. Germline CDR1 and CDR2: SQVTM and ANQGSEA. The V segment lost 6 bases and the J segment 2 bases; nucleotides outside the gene matches: 11. The CDR3 sequence is 15 residues long. CDR3 sequence: CSVTSLAGNQETQYF. CDR3 in DNA: TGCAGCGTGACCTCTCTAGCGGGCAATCAAGAGACCCAGTACTTC.

This clonotype was found many times. The rearrangement uses TRBV6-2 or TRBV6-3 and TRBJ1-6, with D possibly being TRBD1 (6 bases). Germline values: CDR1 MNHEY, CDR2 SVGEGT. Trimming removed 1 base from V and 7 bases from J, with 8 bases in between. The CDR3 is made up of 14 amino acids. The CDR3, as DNA: TGTGCCAGCAGTTACTACAGGGCGAATTCACCCCTCCACTTT. It translates to CASSYYRANSPLHF.

This clonotype occurred a few times. The chain has TRBV6-2 or TRBV6-3 and TRBJ2-7; D unclear. The CDR3 contains 13 residues. V was clipped by 0 bases and J by 6 bases, with 9 bases between them. Germline loops: CDR1 MNHEY, CDR2 SVGEGT. This CDR3 is CASSYSSPSEQYV. CDR3 nucleotides: TGTGCCAGCAGTTACTCGAGCCCCAGCGAGCAGTACGTC.

This sequence joins TRBV7-6 and TRBJ2-1; D is unresolved. CDR1 SGHVS and CDR2 FNYEAQ come from the germline V gene. The CDR3 runs 15 residues. Trimming took off 1 base at V and 2 bases at J, with 9 bases between the two ends. CDR3: CASSLVPGTYNEQFF. For the CDR3, the DNA is TGTGCCAGCAGCTTAGTGCCAGGAACCTACAATGAGCAGTTCTTC.

The V gene is TRBV5-1, the J gene TRBJ2-3; D remains unclear. The length of the CDR3 is 12 residues. Looked up from germline, CDR1 is SGHRS and CDR2 is YFSETQ. V lost 2 bases, J lost 4 bases, and 5 bases lay in between. CDR3 residues: CASSFHADTQYF. The CDR3 DNA reads as TGCGCCAGCAGCTTTCACGCAGATACGCAGTATTTT.

The V call is TRBV10-3, the J call TRBJ1-5; 8 bases map to TRBD1. V shed 5 bases, J shed 6 bases, and the junction held 6 bases outside the gene matches. Germline assignment: CDR1 ENHRY and CDR2 SYGVKD. The CDR3 spans 14 residues. CDR3 bases: TGTGCCATCAGTAGACAGGGGCTTGGTCAGCCCCAGCATTTT. Encoded protein: CAISRQGLGQPQHF.

This clonotype was found a few times. The chain joins TRBV29-1 to TRBJ2-5; D perhaps matches TRBD2 (5 bases). CDR3 length: 13 amino acids. Germline loops: CDR1 SQVTM, CDR2 ANQGSEA. V was trimmed by 3 bases and J by 4 bases, leaving 12 bases between them. In DNA form, the CDR3 reads TGCAGCGTTGAGGAGGCCGGAAGAGAGACCCAGTACTTC. This gives the protein CSVEEAGRETQYF.

This clonotype was seen many times. The chain joins TRBV7-2 to TRBJ1-2; D unresolved. CDR1 SGHTA and CDR2 FQGNSA come from the germline V gene. This CDR3 comprises 13 residues. The V end lost 0 bases, the J end lost 8 bases, and 10 bases lay between the germline ends. CDR3 loop: CASSLAGRSGYTF. The CDR3 DNA reads as TGTGCCAGCAGCTTAGCCGGGCGCTCGGGCTACACCTTC.

This clonotype was recorded many times. The gene calls are TRBV5-1 and TRBJ2-5, with D uncertain. CDR3 length: 12 residues. Trimming took 0 bases from V and 1 from J, leaving 1 base between them. Germline loops: CDR1 SGHRS, CDR2 YFSETQ. The CDR3 protein is CASSLGQETQYF. Written as DNA, the CDR3 is TGCGCCAGCAGCTTGGGCCAAGAGACCCAGTACTTC.

This clonotype was detected many times. The rearrangement uses TRBV7-9 and TRBJ1-6; 8 positions match TRBD1. Trimming took 5 bases from V and 7 from J; bases not matched to a gene: 10. The CDR3 extends over 16 amino acids. Germline lookup yields CDR1 SEHNR and CDR2 FQNEAQ (reference sequence). CDR3 residues: CASSPGQGGLNSPLHF. The CDR3 nucleotides read TGTGCCAGCAGCCCAGGACAGGGAGGGCTGAATTCACCCCTCCACTTT.

The sample holds a few counts of this clonotype. The chain joins TRBV6-1 to TRBJ2-1; D perhaps matches TRBD1 (6 bases). Trimming removed 9 bases from V and 4 bases from J, with 16 bases in between. The germline V gene has CDR1 MNHNS and CDR2 SASEGT. The CDR3 loop spans 14 amino acids. DNA of the CDR3: TGTGCCAGTGAGAGCGGACAGACTTACAATGAGCAGTTCTTC. Protein sequence: CASESGQTYNEQFF.

This clonotype was counted many times. As DNA, the CDR3 is TGTGCCAGCAGCCCACTGCGGGGAAGCACAGATACGCAGTATTTT. It yields the protein CASSPLRGSTDTQYF. The rearrangement links TRBV11-1 to TRBJ2-3; TRBD2 might be the D (6 bases). Trimming removed 5 bases at V and 0 bases at J, with 12 bases between. Per germline, CDR1 SGHAT and CDR2 FQDESV (reference sequence). The CDR3 contains 15 residues.

CDR3 in amino acids: CASSLDPRDGYTF. In DNA form, the CDR3 reads TGTGCCAGCAGCTTAGACCCCCGGGATGGCTACACCTTC. The gene calls are TRBV7-9 and TRBJ1-2; D remains unclear. The CDR3 is made up of 13 amino acids. V shed 1 base and J shed 6 bases, with 9 bases lying between them. The germline gives CDR1 SEHNR, CDR2 FQNEAQ (reference sequence).

There are many counts of this clonotype. This rearrangement joins TRBV12-3 or TRBV12-4 to TRBJ1-1; maybe TRBD1 (5 bases). V dropped 3 bases and J dropped 6 bases, with 14 bases sitting between them. The CDR3 is 14 residues long. The CDR3 DNA reads TGTGCCAGCAGTTTCGGACACGGGAGGGCTGAAGCTTTCTTT. Translation gives CASSFGHGRAEAFF.